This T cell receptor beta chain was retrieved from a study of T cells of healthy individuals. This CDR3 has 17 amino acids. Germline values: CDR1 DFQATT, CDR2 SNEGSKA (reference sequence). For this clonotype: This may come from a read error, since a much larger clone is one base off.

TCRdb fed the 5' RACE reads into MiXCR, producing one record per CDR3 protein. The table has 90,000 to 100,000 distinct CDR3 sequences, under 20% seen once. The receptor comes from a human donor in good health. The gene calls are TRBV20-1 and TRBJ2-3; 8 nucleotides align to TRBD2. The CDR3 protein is CRATGRVSWGRSDTQYF. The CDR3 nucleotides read TGCAGAGCAACCGGGAGGGTTTCTTGGGGGCGGTCGGATACGCAGTATTTT.